This T cell receptor beta chain was captured by sequencing in a study of spatial heterogeneity in lung cancer. The time point is: sample taken at primary tumor resection. Unsorted whole RNA from tumor, nontumor lung or frozen PBMC underwent sequencing. This clonotype was seen a few times. The V end was cut by 3 bases, the J end by 0 bases, with 16 bases between. In germline, CDR1 is DFQATT, CDR2 SNEGSKA (reference sequence). The CDR3 contains 16 residues. MiXCR, applied by TCRdb to the 5' RACE reads, yields one record per CDR3 protein. The table includes roughly 91,000 distinct CDR3 sequences, around 21% detected once.

The sequence was collected from a male donor with early-stage non-small cell lung cancer. V gene TRBV20-1 combines with J gene TRBJ2-3; a possible D gene is TRBD2 (7 bases). The sample was PBMCs, taken at surgery. Here the CDR3 DNA reads TGCAGTGCTAGGCTGGGGGCGGGAGCTAGCACAGATACGCAGTATTTT. Translated, it gives CSARLGAGASTDTQYF.